This T cell receptor (beta chain) stems from a study of blood T cell repertoires in COVID-19. About the study: Whether acute or convalescent, the COVID-19 samples came from the United States, Italy and Spain. T cells, B-cell-depleted T cells, or PBMCs supplied cDNA or gDNA.

Study processing details: Reference gene primer amplification in the assay estimated nucleated cell counts. The protocol was immunoSEQ multiplex PCR, while the TCRdb copy is restricted to in-frame clones and leaves out a portion. The V and J calls and the clone size are those of that table, but D and trimming were determined from the DNA. Of roughly 12,000 clones in the sample, over 75% were seen once. The CDR3 totals 15 residues. The germline gives CDR1 LNHDA, CDR2 SQIVND (reference sequence). Losses at the gene ends were 2 bases for V and 2 bases for J; bases not matched to a gene: 2. Specimen: peripheral blood. This chain uses TRBV19 with TRBJ2-5; 10 bases are shared with TRBD2. The receptor was isolated from a man of 80 years or more with acute or convalescent COVID-19. The CDR3 loop reads CASSIPSGGQETQYF. As DNA, the CDR3 is TGTGCCAGTAGTATACCTAGCGGGGGACAAGAGACCCAGTACTTC.